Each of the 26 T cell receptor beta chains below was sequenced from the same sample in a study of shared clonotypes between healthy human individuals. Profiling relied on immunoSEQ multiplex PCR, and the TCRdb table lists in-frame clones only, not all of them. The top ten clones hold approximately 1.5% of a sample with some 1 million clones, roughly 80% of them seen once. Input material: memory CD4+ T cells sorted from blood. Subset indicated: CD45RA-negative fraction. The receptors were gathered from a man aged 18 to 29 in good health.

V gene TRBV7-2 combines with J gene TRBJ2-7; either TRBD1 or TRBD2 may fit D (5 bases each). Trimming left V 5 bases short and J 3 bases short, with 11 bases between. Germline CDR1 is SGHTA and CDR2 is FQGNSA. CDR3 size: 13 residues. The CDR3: CASSARDGYEQYF. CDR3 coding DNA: TGTGCCAGCAGCGCACGGGACGGCTACGAGCAGTACTTC.

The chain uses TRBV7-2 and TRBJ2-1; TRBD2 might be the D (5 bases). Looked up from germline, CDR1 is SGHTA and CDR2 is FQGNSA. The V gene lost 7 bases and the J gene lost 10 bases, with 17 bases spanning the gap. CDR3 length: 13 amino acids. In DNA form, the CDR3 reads TGTGCCAGCAACTCATTACAACGAGGGGAGCAGTTCTTC. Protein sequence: CASNSLQRGEQFF.

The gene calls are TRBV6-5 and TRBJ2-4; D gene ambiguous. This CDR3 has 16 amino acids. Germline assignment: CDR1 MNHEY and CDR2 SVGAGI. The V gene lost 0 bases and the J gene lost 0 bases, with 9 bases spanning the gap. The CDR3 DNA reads TGTGCCAGCAGTTACTCGAAAGGGCTAGCCAAAAACATTCAGTACTTC. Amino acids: CASSYSKGLAKNIQYF.

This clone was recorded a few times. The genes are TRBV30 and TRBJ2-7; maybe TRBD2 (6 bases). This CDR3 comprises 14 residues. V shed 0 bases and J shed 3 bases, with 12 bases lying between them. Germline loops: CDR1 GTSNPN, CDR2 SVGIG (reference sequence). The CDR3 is CAWSVGGKVYEQYF. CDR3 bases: TGTGCCTGGAGTGTAGGCGGGAAGGTCTACGAGCAGTACTTC.

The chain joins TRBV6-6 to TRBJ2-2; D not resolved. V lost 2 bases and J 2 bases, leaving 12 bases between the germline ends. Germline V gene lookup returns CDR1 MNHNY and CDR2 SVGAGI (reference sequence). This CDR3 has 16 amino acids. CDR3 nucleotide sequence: TGTGCCAGCAGTTACGGCTCGGCGGCTAACACCGGGGAGCTGTTTTTT. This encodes CASSYGSAANTGELFF.

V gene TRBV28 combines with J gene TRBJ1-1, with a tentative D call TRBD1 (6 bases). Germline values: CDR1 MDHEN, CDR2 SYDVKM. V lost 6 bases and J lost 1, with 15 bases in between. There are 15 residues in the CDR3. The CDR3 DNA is TGTGCCAGCAGCCCCCCCGGGGGCTCGAACACTGAAGCTTTCTTT. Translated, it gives CASSPPGGSNTEAFF.

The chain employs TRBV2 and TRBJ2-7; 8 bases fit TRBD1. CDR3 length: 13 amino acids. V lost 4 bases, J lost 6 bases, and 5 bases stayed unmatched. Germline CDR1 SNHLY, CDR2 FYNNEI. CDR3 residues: CASSGTGTGEQYF. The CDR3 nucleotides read TGTGCCAGCAGTGGGACAGGGACGGGCGAGCAGTACTTC. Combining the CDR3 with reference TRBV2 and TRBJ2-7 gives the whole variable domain EPEVTQTPSHQVTQMGQEVILRCVPISNHLYFYWYRQILGQKVEFLVSFYNNEISEKSEIFDDQFSVERPDGSNFTLKIRSTKLEDSAMYFCASSGTGTGEQYFGPGTRLTVT.

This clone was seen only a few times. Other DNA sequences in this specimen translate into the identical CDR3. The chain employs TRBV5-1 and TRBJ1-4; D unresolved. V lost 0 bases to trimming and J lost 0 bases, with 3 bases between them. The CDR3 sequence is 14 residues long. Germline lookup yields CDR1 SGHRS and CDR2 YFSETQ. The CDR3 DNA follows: TGCGCCAGCAGCTTGGAGGCAACTAATGAAAAACTGTTTTTT. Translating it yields CASSLEATNEKLFF.

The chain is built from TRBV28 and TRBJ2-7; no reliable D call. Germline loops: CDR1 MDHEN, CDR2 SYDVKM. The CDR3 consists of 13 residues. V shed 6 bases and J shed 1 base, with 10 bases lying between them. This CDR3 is CASRLSGSYEQYF. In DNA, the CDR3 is TGTGCCAGCAGACTTTCCGGTTCCTACGAGCAGTACTTC. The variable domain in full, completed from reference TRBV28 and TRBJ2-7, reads DVKVTQSSRYLVKRTGEKVFLECVQDMDHENMFWYRQDPGLGLRLIYFSYDVKMKEKGDIPEGYSVSREKKERFSLILESASTNQTSMYLCASRLSGSYEQYFGPGTRLTVT.

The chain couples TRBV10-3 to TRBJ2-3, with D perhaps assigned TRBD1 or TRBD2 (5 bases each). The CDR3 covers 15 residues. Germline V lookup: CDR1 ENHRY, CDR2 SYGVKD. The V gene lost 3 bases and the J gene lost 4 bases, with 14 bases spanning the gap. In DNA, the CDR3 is TGTGCCATCAGTGATCCCCTGGGGGTAGCAGATACGCAGTATTTT. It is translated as CAISDPLGVADTQYF.

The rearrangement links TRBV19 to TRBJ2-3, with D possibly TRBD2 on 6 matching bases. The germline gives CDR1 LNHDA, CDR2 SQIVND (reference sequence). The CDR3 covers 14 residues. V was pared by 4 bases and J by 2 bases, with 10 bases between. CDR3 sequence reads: CASSTGLYTDTQYF. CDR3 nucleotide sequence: TGTGCCAGTAGTACGGGACTTTACACAGATACGCAGTATTTT.

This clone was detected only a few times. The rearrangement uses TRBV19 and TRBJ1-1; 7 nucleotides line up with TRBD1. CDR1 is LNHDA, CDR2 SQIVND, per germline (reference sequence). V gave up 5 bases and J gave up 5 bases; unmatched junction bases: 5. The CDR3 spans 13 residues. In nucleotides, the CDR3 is TGTGCCAGTAGTGGACAGGTCGTTACTGAAGCTTTCTTT. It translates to CASSGQVVTEAFF.

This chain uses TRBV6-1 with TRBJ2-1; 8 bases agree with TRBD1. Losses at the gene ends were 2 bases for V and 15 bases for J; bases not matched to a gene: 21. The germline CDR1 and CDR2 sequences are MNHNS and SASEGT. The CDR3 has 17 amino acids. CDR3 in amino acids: CASSEQSRTGFKKLLFF. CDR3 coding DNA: TGTGCCAGCAGTGAACAAAGTAGGACAGGGTTTAAAAAACTCCTGTTCTTC.

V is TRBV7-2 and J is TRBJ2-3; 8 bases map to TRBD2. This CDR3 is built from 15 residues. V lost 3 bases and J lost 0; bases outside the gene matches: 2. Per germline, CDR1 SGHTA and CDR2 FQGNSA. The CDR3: CASSFSGKSTDTQYF. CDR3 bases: TGTGCCAGCAGCTTTAGCGGGAAAAGCACAGATACGCAGTATTTT.

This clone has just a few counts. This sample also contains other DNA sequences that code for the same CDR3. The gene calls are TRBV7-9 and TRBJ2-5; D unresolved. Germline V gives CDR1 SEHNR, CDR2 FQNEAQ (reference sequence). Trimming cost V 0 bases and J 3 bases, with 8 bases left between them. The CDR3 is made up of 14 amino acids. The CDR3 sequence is CASSLAANEETQYF. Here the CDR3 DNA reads TGTGCCAGCAGCTTAGCAGCGAATGAAGAGACCCAGTACTTC.

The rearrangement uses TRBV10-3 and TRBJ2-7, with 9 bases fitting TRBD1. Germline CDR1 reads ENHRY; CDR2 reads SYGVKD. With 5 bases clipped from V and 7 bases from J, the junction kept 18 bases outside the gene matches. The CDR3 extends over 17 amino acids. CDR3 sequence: CAISSKSPGQGVGEQYF. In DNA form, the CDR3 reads TGTGCCATCAGTTCAAAGTCCCCGGGACAGGGAGTGGGGGAGCAGTACTTC.

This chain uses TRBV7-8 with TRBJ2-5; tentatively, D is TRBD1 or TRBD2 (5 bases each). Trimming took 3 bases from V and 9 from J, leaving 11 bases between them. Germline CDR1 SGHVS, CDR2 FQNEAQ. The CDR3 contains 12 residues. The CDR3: CASSFWDRSQYF. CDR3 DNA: TGTGCCAGCAGCTTTTGGGACCGCTCCCAGTACTTC.

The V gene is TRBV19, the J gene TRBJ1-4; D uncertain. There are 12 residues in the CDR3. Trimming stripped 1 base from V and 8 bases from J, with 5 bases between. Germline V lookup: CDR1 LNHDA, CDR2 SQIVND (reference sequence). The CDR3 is CASSIGSEKLFF. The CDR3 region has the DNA TGTGCCAGTAGTATAGGTAGCGAAAAACTGTTTTTT.

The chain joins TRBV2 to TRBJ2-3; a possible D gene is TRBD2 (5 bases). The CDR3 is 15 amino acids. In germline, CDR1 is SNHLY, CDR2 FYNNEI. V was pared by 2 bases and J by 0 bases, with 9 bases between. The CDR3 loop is CASSEMGGSTDTQYF. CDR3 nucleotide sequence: TGTGCCAGCAGTGAAATGGGCGGGAGCACAGATACGCAGTATTTT.

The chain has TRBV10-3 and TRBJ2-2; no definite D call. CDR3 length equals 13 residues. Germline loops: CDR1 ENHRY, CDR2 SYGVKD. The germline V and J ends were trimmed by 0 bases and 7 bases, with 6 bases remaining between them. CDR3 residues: CAISESVIGELFF. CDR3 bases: TGTGCCATCAGTGAGTCAGTGATCGGGGAGCTGTTTTTT.

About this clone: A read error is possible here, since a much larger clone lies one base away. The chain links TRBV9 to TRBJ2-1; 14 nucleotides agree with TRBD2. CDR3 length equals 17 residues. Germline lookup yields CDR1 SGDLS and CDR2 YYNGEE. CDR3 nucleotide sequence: TGTGTCAGCAGCGCCTTGACTAGCGGGAGGGCCTGGGTTGAGCAGTTCTTC. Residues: CVSSALTSGRAWVEQFF.

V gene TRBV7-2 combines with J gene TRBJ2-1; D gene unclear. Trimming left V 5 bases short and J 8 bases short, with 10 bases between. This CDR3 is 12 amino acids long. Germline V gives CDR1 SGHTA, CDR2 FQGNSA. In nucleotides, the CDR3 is TGTGCCAGCAGCCTCGGGTACGATGAGCAGTTCTTC. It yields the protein CASSLGYDEQFF.

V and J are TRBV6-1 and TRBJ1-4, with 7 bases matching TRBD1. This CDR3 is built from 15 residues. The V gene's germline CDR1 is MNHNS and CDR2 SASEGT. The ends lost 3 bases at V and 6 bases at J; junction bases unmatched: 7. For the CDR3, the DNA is TGTGCCAGCAGTGATATAGACAGGGATGATGAAAAACTGTTTTTT. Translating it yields CASSDIDRDDEKLFF.

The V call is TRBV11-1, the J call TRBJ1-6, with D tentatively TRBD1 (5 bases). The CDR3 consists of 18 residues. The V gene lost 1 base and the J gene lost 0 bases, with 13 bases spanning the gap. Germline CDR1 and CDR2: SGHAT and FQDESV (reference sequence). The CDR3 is CASSLVTGLSSYNSPLHF. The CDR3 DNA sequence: TGTGCCAGCAGCTTAGTAACAGGTCTGAGCTCCTATAATTCACCCCTCCACTTT.

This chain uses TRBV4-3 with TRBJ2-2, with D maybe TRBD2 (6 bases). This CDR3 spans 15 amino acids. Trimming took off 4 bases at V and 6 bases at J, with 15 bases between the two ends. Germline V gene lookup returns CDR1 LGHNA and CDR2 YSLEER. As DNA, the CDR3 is TGCGCCAGCAGCCCCGCAGCGGGTTTCTCCGGGGAGCTGTTTTTT. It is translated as CASSPAAGFSGELFF.

The CDR3 region has the DNA TGTGCCAGCAGATCGACAGCGAACACTGAAGCTTTCTTT. Its translation is CASRSTANTEAFF. This chain connects TRBV28 to TRBJ1-1; D possibly corresponds to TRBD1 (5 bases). Trimming took off 6 bases at V and 1 base at J, with 9 bases between the two ends. CDR1 and CDR2 from the germline V gene are MDHEN and SYDVKM. This CDR3 is 13 amino acids long.